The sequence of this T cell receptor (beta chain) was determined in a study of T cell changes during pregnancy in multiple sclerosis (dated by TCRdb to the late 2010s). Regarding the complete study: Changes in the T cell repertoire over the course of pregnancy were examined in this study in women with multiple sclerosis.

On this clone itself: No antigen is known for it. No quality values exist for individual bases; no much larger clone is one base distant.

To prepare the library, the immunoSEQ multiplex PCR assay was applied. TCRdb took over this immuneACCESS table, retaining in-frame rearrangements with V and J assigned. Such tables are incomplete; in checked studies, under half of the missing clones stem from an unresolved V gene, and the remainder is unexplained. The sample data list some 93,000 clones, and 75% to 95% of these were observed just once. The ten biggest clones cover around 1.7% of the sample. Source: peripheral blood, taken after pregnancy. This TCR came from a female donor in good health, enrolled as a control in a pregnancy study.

The sequenced DNA: TGTGCCAGCAGCTCCCCGGCAACTAATGAAAAACTGTTTTTT. Its protein reads: CASSSPATNEKLFF. The sequence links TRBV7-8 to TRBJ1-4; the D gene cannot be named for sure. The trim is 4 bases for V and 0 bases for J, with a gap of 6 bases between the germline ends. CDR1 and CDR2, per the germline V gene, are SGHVS and FQNEAQ. Including cysteine and phenylalanine, the CDR3 has 14 amino acids. Solely the CDR3 DNA is kept, with 42 bases framed from the first base.